This TCR beta chain was observed in a study of blood T cell repertoires in COVID-19. Study in general: From T cells, B-cell-depleted T cells, or PBMCs came the material, which was cDNA or gDNA.

Produced via immunoSEQ multiplex PCR; TCRdb's table is partial and in-frame only. The sample lists 150,000 to 200,000 clones, roughly 84% occurring once. This CDR3 region has 11 residues. J gave up 5 bases and V 7 bases, and 2 bases lay outside the gene matches. Germline V gives CDR1 MNHEY, CDR2 SVGAGI. No more than 2 weeks before study entry, exposed participants had met a case of COVID-19. The chain carries TRBV6-5 and TRBJ2-7, with TRBD2 matching over 7 bases. Sequences were obtained from PBMCs or T cells enriched from blood (not recorded which). This sequence was found in a woman aged 25 to 39 who had been exposed to COVID-19. The CDR3 DNA follows: TGTGCCAGCATCCGGGGGGACGAGCAGTACTTC. It is translated as CASIRGDEQYF.